This passage covers 22 T cell receptor beta chains from one sample sequenced in a study of T cell repertoires in cytomegalovirus infection. The antigens of these receptors remain unknown. TCRdb passed the reads through MiXCR, listing each CDR3 protein once. Among under 450,000 distinct CDR3 sequences listed, about 35% were seen once. The sequenced sample was cultured PBMCs, obtained from culture after CMV antigen stimulation. The receptors were gathered from a human donor in good health (CMV status not recorded). Some clones in this sample may be carry-over from other donors' samples.

J is TRBJ2-3 and V is TRBV7-2; 8 bases map to TRBD2. CDR3 length equals 15 residues. After removal of 1 base from V and 5 bases from J, the junction contained 5 bases not matched to a gene. Germline V lookup: CDR1 SGHTA, CDR2 FQGNSA. The CDR3 region is CASSLVFGGGDTQYF. CDR3 bases: TGTGCCAGCAGCTTAGTCTTCGGGGGGGGAGATACGCAGTATTTT.

The chain carries TRBV4-3 and TRBJ1-1; 8 bases match TRBD1. The CDR3 spans 15 residues. Germline assignment: CDR1 LGHNA and CDR2 YSLEER. Germline trimming cut 1 base from V and 5 bases from J; bases unmatched to any gene: 6. CDR3 bases: TGCGCCAGCAGCCAAGTGACAGGGGAGTTTACTGAAGCTTTCTTT. Its protein product is CASSQVTGEFTEAFF.

The chain uses TRBV29-1 and TRBJ2-1; possible D gene TRBD2, 5 bases. This CDR3 is 13 amino acids long. The germline V and J ends were trimmed by 7 bases and 0 bases, with 10 bases remaining between them. The germline CDR1 and CDR2 sequences are SQVTM and ANQGSEA. CDR3 sequence (DNA): TGCAGCGGGTTAGCGACCTCCTACAATGAGCAGTTCTTC. Its protein is CSGLATSYNEQFF.

This clonotype was observed many times. The chain employs TRBV7-2 and TRBJ1-3, with D hard to call. The germline V and J ends were trimmed by 4 bases and 0 bases, with 13 bases remaining between them. CDR1 and CDR2 (germline): SGHTA, FQGNSA. This CDR3 has 16 amino acids. DNA of the CDR3: TGTGCCAGCAGCTCATCCCGGCCCCTCTCTGGAAACACCATATATTTT. It is translated as CASSSSRPLSGNTIYF. The full variable domain, its missing parts supplied by reference TRBV7-2 and TRBJ1-3, is GAGVSQSPSNKVTEKGKDVELRCDPISGHTALYWYRQSLGQGLEFLIYFQGNSAPDKSGLPSDRFSAERTGGSVSTLTIQRTQQEDSAVYLCASSSSRPLSGNTIYFGEGSWLTVV.

This clonotype occurred many times. This rearrangement joins TRBV28 to TRBJ2-6; a possible D gene is TRBD1 (5 bases). Trimming pared 6 bases from V and 2 bases from J, leaving 14 bases between. CDR1 MDHEN and CDR2 SYDVKM come from the germline V gene. The CDR3 spans 16 residues. This CDR3 is CASSQNQGPGANVLTF. CDR3 coding DNA: TGTGCCAGCAGCCAAAACCAGGGCCCTGGGGCCAACGTCCTGACTTTC.

The genes are TRBV7-2 and TRBJ2-3; D is perhaps TRBD1 (8 bases). The CDR3 has 14 amino acids. The ends were cut back, 4 bases at V and 10 bases at J, with 18 bases in the middle. Germline CDR1 and CDR2: SGHTA and FQGNSA. DNA for the CDR3: TGTGCCAGCAGCTCACAGGGGGGGTCTGCTGCGCAGTATTTT. Its translation is CASSSQGGSAAQYF. Filled out from reference TRBV7-2 and TRBJ2-3, the complete variable domain reads GAGVSQSPSNKVTEKGKDVELRCDPISGHTALYWYRQSLGQGLEFLIYFQGNSAPDKSGLPSDRFSAERTGGSVSTLTIQRTQQEDSAVYLCASSSQGGSAAQYFGPGTRLTVL.

The chain recombines TRBV3-1 with TRBJ2-1; no clear D. This CDR3 spans 14 amino acids. Trimming shortened V by 4 bases and J by 8 bases, and 15 bases separated the two germline ends. In germline, CDR1 is LGHDT, CDR2 YNNKEL (reference sequence). CDR3 protein: CASSLGKVVYEQFF. CDR3 DNA sequence: TGTGCCAGCAGCCTAGGGAAAGTGGTCTATGAGCAGTTCTTC.

This clonotype was picked up a small number of times. V usage is TRBV5-1 and J usage is TRBJ1-5, with D perhaps TRBD1 (6 bases). V gave up 2 bases and J gave up 7 bases, with 10 bases separating them. This CDR3 has 13 residues. Germline-derived CDR1 and CDR2 are SGHRS and YFSETQ. As DNA, the CDR3 is TGCGCCAGCAGCTTCAAGGGGGACCAGCCCCAGCATTTT. It codes for CASSFKGDQPQHF.

V is TRBV6-2 or TRBV6-3 and J is TRBJ2-1, with D possibly being TRBD2 (5 bases). Trimming left V 0 bases short and J 4 bases short, with 7 bases between. The germline V gene encodes CDR1 MNHEY and CDR2 SVGEGT. This CDR3 has 14 amino acids. CDR3 DNA: TGTGCCAGCAGTTACTCCACTAGATACAATGAGCAGTTCTTC. Translated: CASSYSTRYNEQFF.

This clonotype was counted a few times. The chain employs TRBV7-8 and TRBJ2-7; the match to TRBD1 covers 11 bases. Germline CDR1 SGHVS, CDR2 FQNEAQ. The CDR3 contains 15 residues. J was trimmed by 2 bases and V by 5 bases; bases with no gene match: 5. CDR3 protein: CASSLGTGGPYEQYV. The DNA of the CDR3 is TGTGCCAGCAGCCTAGGGACAGGGGGTCCCTACGAGCAGTACGTC.

This clonotype was detected many times. V usage is TRBV7-9 and J usage is TRBJ1-2; 10 nucleotides agree with TRBD1. V was pared by 3 bases and J by 9 bases, with 7 bases of the junction left unmatched. CDR1 is SEHNR and CDR2 is FQNEAQ in the germline V gene (reference sequence). This CDR3 is 14 amino acids long. As DNA, the CDR3 is TGTGCCAGCAGCTTGGCAGGGACAGGGGATCGCTACACCTTC. It codes for CASSLAGTGDRYTF.

This clonotype was detected many times. The V call is TRBV7-2, the J call TRBJ2-3; D may be TRBD2 (6 bases). The CDR3 loop spans 15 amino acids. V lost 5 bases and J lost 3, with 15 bases in between. Germline CDR1 and CDR2: SGHTA and FQGNSA. DNA of the CDR3: TGTGCCAGCAGCGTAGACGGGAGAGAGACAGATACGCAGTATTTT. Its translation: CASSVDGRETDTQYF.

There are a few counts of this clonotype. The rearrangement links TRBV7-2 to TRBJ1-1; weak D call: TRBD1 (5 bases). V lost 5 bases and J 4 bases, leaving 14 bases between the germline ends. The CDR3 length is 14 residues. CDR1 is SGHTA, CDR2 FQGNSA, per germline. This CDR3 reads CASSPGRGTTEAFF. CDR3 in DNA: TGTGCCAGCAGCCCCGGCCGGGGGACCACTGAAGCTTTCTTT.

This clonotype was detected a few times. This chain links TRBV7-2 with TRBJ2-1; 9 bases are a match to TRBD2. J lost 2 bases, V lost 3 bases, and 5 bases had no gene match. The germline gives CDR1 SGHTA, CDR2 FQGNSA. CDR3 length: 16 residues. Here the CDR3 DNA reads TGTGCCAGCAGCTTGGTAGCGGGAGACGCCTACAATGAGCAGTTCTTC. As protein: CASSLVAGDAYNEQFF. The full variable domain, rest sourced from reference TRBV7-2 and TRBJ2-1, is GAGVSQSPSNKVTEKGKDVELRCDPISGHTALYWYRQSLGQGLEFLIYFQGNSAPDKSGLPSDRFSAERTGGSVSTLTIQRTQQEDSAVYLCASSLVAGDAYNEQFFGPGTRLTVL.

The V and J genes are TRBV6-2 or TRBV6-3 and TRBJ2-3, with unresolved D. This CDR3 comprises 13 residues. With 2 bases removed from V and 0 bases from J, the gap between germline ends came to 3 bases. CDR1 MNHEY and CDR2 SVGEGT come from the germline V gene. CDR3: CASSYDSTDTQYF. The DNA for the CDR3 is TGTGCCAGCAGTTACGATAGCACAGATACGCAGTATTTT.

Turning to this clonotype: Just one base apart from a much larger clone, this may be a read error. This rearrangement joins TRBV7-6 to TRBJ1-6, with D hard to call. CDR1 SGHVS and CDR2 FNYEAQ come from the germline V gene. The CDR3 loop spans 14 amino acids. CDR3 in DNA: TGTGCCAGCGGCTTAAAGGGCTATAATTCACCCCTCCACTTT. Its protein is CASGLKGYNSPLHF.

This clonotype came up a few times. This rearrangement joins TRBV12-3 or TRBV12-4 to TRBJ1-2, with D maybe TRBD1 (6 bases). The CDR3 consists of 12 residues. Trimming left V 7 bases short and J 8 bases short, with 14 bases between. In DNA form, the CDR3 reads TGTGCCAGCACCGACAGGTTAAGGGGCTACACCTTC. Its protein product is CASTDRLRGYTF.

This clonotype was detected a few times. The CDR3, as DNA: TGTGCCAGCAGCGCGAGACTAGCGGGACGTAGCACAGATACGCAGTATTTT. It is translated as CASSARLAGRSTDTQYF. This sequence joins TRBV11-2 and TRBJ2-3; 11 nucleotides agree with TRBD2. With V trimmed by 5 bases and J by 0 bases, 7 bases remained unmatched. CDR1 and CDR2 (germline): SGHAT, FQNNGV. The CDR3 runs to 17 residues. Variable domain in full (rest from reference TRBV11-2 and TRBJ2-3): EAGVAQSPRYKIIEKRQSVAFWCNPISGHATLYWYQQILGQGPKLLIQFQNNGVVDDSQLPKDRFSAERLKGVDSTLKIQPAKLEDSAVYLCASSARLAGRSTDTQYFGPGTRLTVL.

The rearrangement joins TRBV27 to TRBJ2-7; 7 nucleotides match TRBD1. The V gene end was trimmed by 5 bases and the J gene end by 2 bases; junction bases not matched to a gene: 12. Per the germline V gene, CDR1 is MNHEY and CDR2 is SMNVEV (reference sequence). The CDR3 sequence is 16 residues long. The CDR3 sequence: CASSPHTGDAPYEQYV. The CDR3 nucleotides are TGTGCCAGCAGTCCCCACACAGGGGATGCACCCTACGAGCAGTACGTC.

This clonotype turned up a few times. The V and J genes are TRBV12-3 or TRBV12-4 and TRBJ1-4; D gene uncertain. Trimming took off 5 bases at V and 8 bases at J, with 21 bases between the two ends. The CDR3 is 16 residues long. The CDR3: CASSPGSKRTGEKLFF. CDR3 DNA: TGTGCCAGCAGTCCAGGCTCGAAACGGACGGGGGAAAAACTGTTTTTT.

This rearrangement joins TRBV7-2 to TRBJ2-1; D gene uncertain. With 4 bases removed from V and 0 bases from J, the gap between germline ends came to 4 bases. The CDR3 spans 13 residues. The germline CDR1 and CDR2 sequences are SGHTA and FQGNSA. For the CDR3, the DNA is TGTGCCAGCAGCTGGTACTCCTACAATGAGCAGTTCTTC. Translation gives CASSWYSYNEQFF.

This clonotype showed up just a few times. The chain employs TRBV7-2 and TRBJ2-1, with 11 bases fitting TRBD2. In germline, CDR1 is SGHTA, CDR2 FQGNSA. The CDR3 totals 15 residues. The junction had 6 bases not matched to a gene; V was cut back by 5 bases and J by 6 bases. The CDR3 is CASSTSGRHFNEQFF. DNA of the CDR3: TGTGCCAGCAGCACTAGCGGGAGACATTTCAATGAGCAGTTCTTC.